This T cell receptor beta chain was sequenced during a study of cytomegalovirus exposure and HLA in healthy donors. On the study more broadly: Across 350 to 500 genotyped donors, more than 75% landed in the Caucasian-associated ancestry cluster.

Germline V gives CDR1 SEHNR, CDR2 FQNEAQ (reference sequence). The CDR3 has 15 residues. With regard to this clone: The germline gene is not matched at one end of the junction; a read error may be the cause.

PCR amplification relied on 60 Vbeta primers (plus 13 Jbeta primers). Profiled with immunoSEQ multiplex PCR; TCRdb holds only in-frame clones, not every one. The sample includes around 210,000 clones, about four fifths of them seen just once. The TCR was taken from a male donor in good health and CMV-seropositive. This chain links TRBV7-9 with TRBJ1-1; TRBD1 agrees at 7 bases. Sequenced: PBMCs. CDR3 DNA sequence: TGTTCCAGCAGCTTAGGGGGCAGGGCGAACACTGAAGCTTTCTTT. It encodes CSSSLGGRANTEAFF.